The clone carrying this T cell receptor beta chain has at least ten counts. What it recognizes is unknown. The TCRbeta library was prepared with unique molecular identifiers. TCRdb itself ran the PCR reads through MiXCR, one entry per CDR3 protein. The sample shows 90,000 to 130,000 distinct CDR3 sequences, approximately 10% of them seen only once. V was clipped by 1 base and J by 2 bases; unmatched bases: 2. This CDR3 region has 15 residues. Germline CDR1 reads SGHTA; CDR2 reads FQGNSA. The data were obtained in a study of T-cell reconstitution after alpha-beta-depleted transplantation in children. General observations from the study: Certain patients had high TCRbeta diversity at day 60, and it came from recipient T cells and thymic progenitors that survived. By one year post-transplant, T-cell counts and diversity largely arose from T cells that were newly produced.

This specimen consisted of PBMCs, obtained before TCRalphabeta/CD19-depleted stem cell transplant. This chain uses TRBV7-2 with TRBJ1-2, with 9 bases identical to TRBD1. This TCR was sampled from a boy aged 2 to 10 with acute lymphoblastic leukemia, due to receive a stem cell transplant. CDR3 nucleotide sequence: TGTGCCAGCAGCTTAGAGGGACAGGGAAACTATGGCTACACCTTC. It encodes CASSLEGQGNYGYTF.